Listed here are 18 T cell receptor beta chains from one sample, sequenced in a study of vaccination effects on CD4 cells after COVID-19. Clones were sequenced by immunoSEQ multiplex PCR, and TCRdb holds only the in-frame ones, with some missing. Among tens of thousands of clones listed, roughly 74% were seen once. Their antigens are not known. Antigen-specific CD4+ T cells were expanded with viral peptide pools in the ViraFEST assay before sequencing. After less than 11 days in culture, the CD4+ T cells were isolated. The vaccine recipients had no prior SARS-CoV-2 infection, with negative nucleocapsid antibodies. The sequencing here drew on CD4+ T cells from PBMCs cultured with HCoV-NL63 spike peptides, taken before COVID-19 vaccination. Receptor source: a human donor who received a COVID-19 vaccine.

This chain connects TRBV7-3 to TRBJ2-5; TRBD2 aligns across 10 bases. The CDR3 has 15 amino acids. Germline V gene sequence: CDR1 SGHTA, CDR2 FQGTGA. V was clipped by 5 bases and J by 5 bases; unmatched bases: 8. As DNA, the CDR3 is TGTGCCAGCAGCCCCAAGCGGGGGGGCGTTGAGACCCAGTACTTC. It codes for CASSPKRGGVETQYF.

The V call is TRBV6-2 or TRBV6-3, the J call TRBJ2-7, with 7 bases fitting TRBD1. Germline V gives CDR1 MNHEY, CDR2 SVGEGT. The J segment lost 7 bases and the V segment lost 2 bases, leaving 17 bases of the junction unmatched. This CDR3 spans 17 amino acids. CDR3 in DNA: TGTGCCAGCAGTTACGACCAAGTTGACAGGGTATCGGGGGAGCAGTACGTC. Translated: CASSYDQVDRVSGEQYV.

This chain uses TRBV3-1 (or the pseudogene TRBV3-2) with TRBJ2-3; D possibly corresponds to TRBD2 (5 bases). V lost 2 bases to trimming and J lost 2 bases, with 11 bases between them. The germline CDR1 and CDR2 sequences are LGHDT and YNNKEL (reference sequence). This CDR3 has 15 amino acids. The CDR3 region is CASSQPGFYTDTQYF. The CDR3 DNA reads as TGTGCCAGCAGCCAACCGGGATTCTACACAGATACGCAGTATTTT.

The chain recombines TRBV13 with TRBJ2-3, with no clear D. CDR3 length: 11 amino acids. Trimming cost V 2 bases and J 4 bases, with 1 base left between them. Germline V gene data show CDR1 as PRHDT and CDR2 as FYEKMQ (reference sequence). DNA of the CDR3: TGTGCCAGCAGCTTATCAGATACGCAGTATTTT. It specifies CASSLSDTQYF.

The V gene is TRBV2, the J gene TRBJ2-5; D is uncertain. The V end lost 3 bases, the J end lost 1 base, and 9 bases lay between the germline ends. Germline loops: CDR1 SNHLY, CDR2 FYNNEI. This CDR3 contains 14 residues. This chain's CDR3 is CASSESNFQETQYF. CDR3 coding DNA: TGTGCCAGCAGTGAGAGTAACTTCCAAGAGACCCAGTACTTC.

The chain is built from TRBV6-5 and TRBJ2-2, with TRBD1 as a possible D gene (5 bases). This CDR3 region has 14 residues. Per the germline V gene, CDR1 is MNHEY and CDR2 is SVGAGI. V was trimmed by 4 bases and J by 3 bases, leaving 9 bases between them. The CDR3 DNA reads TGTGCCAGCAGTTTGACAGAGGACACCGGGGAGCTGTTTTTT. Translated, it gives CASSLTEDTGELFF.

The V call is TRBV6-5, the J call TRBJ1-5; a possible D gene is TRBD1 (6 bases). Trimming took off 5 bases at V and 4 bases at J, with 12 bases between the two ends. The germline gives CDR1 MNHEY, CDR2 SVGAGI. The CDR3 extends over 14 amino acids. Here the CDR3 DNA reads TGTGCCAGCAGTCGGACAGTCCGTAATCAGCCCCAGCATTTT. The encoded protein is CASSRTVRNQPQHF.

The rearrangement uses TRBV6-6 and TRBJ2-1; weak D call: TRBD2 (6 bases). The CDR3 loop spans 10 amino acids. Germline assignment: CDR1 MNHNY and CDR2 SVGAGI (reference sequence). Trimming removed 8 bases at V and 15 bases at J, with 14 bases between. The CDR3: CASGGVKGFF. In nucleotides, the CDR3 is TGTGCCAGCGGAGGGGTTAAGGGGTTCTTC.

The V call is TRBV29-1, the J call TRBJ2-3, with D possibly being TRBD2 (5 bases). The CDR3 length is 14 residues. Germline values: CDR1 SQVTM, CDR2 ANQGSEA. The V and J ends lost 7 bases and 0 bases respectively, with 14 bases between them. In nucleotides, the CDR3 is TGCAGCGCCCGGCGGGCATCTAGCACAGATACGCAGTATTTT. Its translation is CSARRASSTDTQYF.

The chain recombines TRBV19 with TRBJ2-2, with D tentatively TRBD1 (5 bases). Looked up from germline, CDR1 is LNHDA and CDR2 is SQIVND (reference sequence). The CDR3 loop spans 14 amino acids. Trimming took off 3 bases at V and 1 base at J, with 6 bases between the two ends. CDR3 residues: CASSITGNTGELFF. CDR3 in DNA: TGTGCCAGTAGTATTACAGGGAACACCGGGGAGCTGTTTTTT.

The V call is TRBV27, the J call TRBJ2-7; perhaps TRBD2 as D (8 bases). Trimming pared 5 bases from V and 4 bases from J, leaving 21 bases between. The CDR3 consists of 16 residues. Per germline, CDR1 MNHEY and CDR2 SMNVEV (reference sequence). CDR3 in amino acids: CASSPGGRQGRYEQYV. The CDR3 DNA reads TGTGCCAGCAGTCCGGGGGGGCGACAGGGCCGGTACGAGCAGTACGTC.

This clone was counted between two and nine times. V usage is TRBV7-9 and J usage is TRBJ1-1; D is uncertain. The germline V gene encodes CDR1 SEHNR and CDR2 FQNEAQ (reference sequence). This CDR3 is built from 12 residues. The germline V and J ends were trimmed by 1 base and 5 bases, with 5 bases remaining between them. CDR3 DNA sequence: TGTGCCAGCAGCTTAGAGCAGACTGAAGCTTTCTTT. Translation gives CASSLEQTEAFF.

This clone was seen only once. The chain employs TRBV19 and TRBJ1-1; D unresolved. The germline V gene encodes CDR1 LNHDA and CDR2 SQIVND (reference sequence). This CDR3 spans 14 amino acids. V was shortened by 5 bases and J by 4 bases, with 14 bases between the two germline ends. The CDR3 DNA reads as TGTGCCAGTAGTTTGAAAACGGGGAGCACTGAAGCTTTCTTT. This gives the protein CASSLKTGSTEAFF. Combining the CDR3 with reference TRBV19 and TRBJ1-1 gives the whole variable domain DGGITQSPKYLFRKEGQNVTLSCEQNLNHDAMYWYRQDPGQGLRLIYYSQIVNDFQKGDIAEGYSVSREKKESFPLTVTSAQKNPTAFYLCASSLKTGSTEAFFGQGTRLTVV.

J is TRBJ2-3 and V is TRBV6-5; TRBD2 matches at 7 bases. The V gene's germline CDR1 is MNHEY and CDR2 SVGAGI. The CDR3 spans 14 residues. The V segment lost 9 bases and the J segment 2 bases; nucleotides outside the gene matches: 8. This CDR3 reads CASAMSGTTDTQYF. In DNA, the CDR3 is TGTGCCAGTGCAATGAGCGGGACCACAGATACGCAGTATTTT.

The V and J genes are TRBV18 and TRBJ1-5, with TRBD1 identical over 7 bases. Germline V lookup: CDR1 KGHSH, CDR2 LQKENI. The CDR3 runs 15 residues. The V gene end was trimmed by 3 bases and the J gene end by 4 bases; junction bases not matched to a gene: 6. Here the CDR3 reads CASSPGEGANQPQHF. The CDR3 nucleotides read TGTGCCAGCTCACCCGGAGAGGGGGCGAATCAGCCCCAGCATTTT.

The V gene is TRBV11-3, the J gene TRBJ1-6; tentative D call: TRBD1 (5 bases). The CDR3 covers 14 residues. CDR1 is SGHNT, CDR2 YENEEA, per germline. V lost 5 bases and J lost 10, with 15 bases in between. In DNA, the CDR3 is TGTGCCAGCAGCCGGACGAATGGGGGATCACCCCTCCACTTT. This sequence encodes CASSRTNGGSPLHF. Full variable domain (rest looked up from reference TRBV11-3 and TRBJ1-6): EAGVVQSPRYKIIEKKQPVAFWCNPISGHNTLYWYLQNLGQGPELLIRYENEEAVDDSQLPKDRFSAERLKGVDSTLKIQPAELGDSAVYLCASSRTNGGSPLHFGNGTRLTVT.

This chain links TRBV2 with TRBJ2-5, with 11 bases identical to TRBD2. With V trimmed by 5 bases and J by 5 bases, 7 bases remained unmatched. CDR1 is SNHLY, CDR2 FYNNEI, per germline. This CDR3 comprises 15 residues. As DNA, the CDR3 is TGTGCCAGCAGTTTAGCGGGGGGGCGTTCGGAGACCCAGTACTTC. Translating it yields CASSLAGGRSETQYF. The whole variable domain, remainder taken from reference TRBV2 and TRBJ2-5, is EPEVTQTPSHQVTQMGQEVILRCVPISNHLYFYWYRQILGQKVEFLVSFYNNEISEKSEIFDDQFSVERPDGSNFTLKIRSTKLEDSAMYFCASSLAGGRSETQYFGPGTRLLVL.

The chain recombines TRBV18 with TRBJ2-2; 9 bases align to TRBD2. V shed 3 bases and J 3 bases; nucleotides not matched to a gene: 14. Germline V gene data show CDR1 as KGHSH and CDR2 as LQKENI. This CDR3 spans 19 amino acids. The CDR3 DNA sequence: TGTGCCAGCTCACCCCGGGGGCTAGCGGGGCGATCTTACACCGGGGAGCTGTTTTTT. Translating gives CASSPRGLAGRSYTGELFF. The entire variable domain, with the rest obtained from reference TRBV18 and TRBJ2-2, is as follows: NAGVMQNPRHLVRRRGQEARLRCSPMKGHSHVYWYRQLPEEGLKFMVYLQKENIIDESGMPKERFSAEFPKEGPSILRIQQVVRGDSAAYFCASSPRGLAGRSYTGELFFGEGSRLTVL.